Listed below are T cell receptor beta chains from one sample, sequenced in a study of cytomegalovirus exposure and HLA in healthy donors. Method: immunoSEQ multiplex PCR; TCRdb's copy keeps in-frame clones and lacks some. The profile shows more than 85,000 clones, 60% to 80% of them singletons. Material: PBMCs. Source of these receptors: a woman aged 30 to 39 in good health and CMV-seronegative. Each CDR3 is given without its conserved first and last residue.

J,V,CDR3
TRBJ2-7,TRBV10-3,AISADISYEQY
TRBJ2-7,TRBV6-6,ASSRGTGVIYEQY
TRBJ2-7,TRBV10-3,AISESAGVGEQY
TRBJ2-7,TRBV9,ASSAQDSHHEQY
TRBJ2-3,TRBV15,ATSSGRSSGVDTQY
TRBJ2-5,TRBV5-4,ASSRGGAETQY
TRBJ2-5,TRBV27,ASSFVSGVQETQY
TRBJ1-1,TRBV4-1,ASSHVTGATEAF
TRBJ2-7,TRBV29-1,SVVDGQFPNEQY
TRBJ2-3,TRBV10-3,AIRSGSTDTQY
TRBJ2-1,TRBV9,ASSGLGYDNEQF
TRBJ1-4,TRBV28,ASSPPDRGDEKLF
TRBJ1-4,TRBV5-1,ASSLVAGAYEKLF
TRBJ2-3,TRBV6-1,ASSEERGGPDTQY
TRBJ1-6,TRBV2,ASRGQGGNSPLH
TRBJ1-2,TRBV9,ASAPSGIYGYT
TRBJ1-1,TRBV19,ASSKGQGRTEAF